This T cell receptor beta chain was retrieved from a study of shared clonotypes between healthy human individuals. Clones were sequenced by immunoSEQ multiplex PCR, and TCRdb holds only the in-frame ones, with some missing. This table holds 950,000 to 1,100,000 clones, 70% to 80% found once. The table lists this clone with a few counts. Its antigen is not known. Other DNA sequences in the same sample also yield this CDR3. The V gene end was trimmed by 4 bases and the J gene end by 7 bases; junction bases not matched to a gene: 4. The CDR3 is 13 residues long. The germline CDR1 and CDR2 sequences are SGHRS and YFSETQ. General study results and limits: A reduction in generation probabilities was seen for non-shared clonotypes relative to those shared by all four donors.

The sequencing sample was made of memory CD4+ T cells sorted from blood. The subset is: CD45RA-negative fraction. This chain uses TRBV5-1 with TRBJ1-5; TRBD1 agrees at 8 bases. The receptor comes from a man younger than 35 in good health. In DNA form, the CDR3 reads TGCGCCAGCAGCCCCGACAGGGGACAGCCCCAGCATTTT. It translates to CASSPDRGQPQHF.